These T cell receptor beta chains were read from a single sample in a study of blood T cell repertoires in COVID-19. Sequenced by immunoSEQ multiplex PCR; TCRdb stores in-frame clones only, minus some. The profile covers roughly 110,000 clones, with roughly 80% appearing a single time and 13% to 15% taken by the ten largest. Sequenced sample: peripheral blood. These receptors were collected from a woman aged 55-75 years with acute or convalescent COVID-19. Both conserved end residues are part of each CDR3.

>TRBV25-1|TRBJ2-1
CASSEAVTGEQFF
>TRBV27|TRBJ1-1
CASSLYPGDTEAFF
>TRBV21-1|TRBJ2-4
CASSKVAAGAKNIQYF
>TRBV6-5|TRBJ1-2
CASSSRDRGDGYTF
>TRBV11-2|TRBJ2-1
CASSLFGTSGYNEQFF
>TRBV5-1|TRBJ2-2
CASSLGTTNTGELFF
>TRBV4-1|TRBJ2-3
CASSQGTGDTDTQYF
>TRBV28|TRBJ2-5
CASSTGTGVETQYF
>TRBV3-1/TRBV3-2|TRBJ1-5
CASSSLQGFDQPQHF
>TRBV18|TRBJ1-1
CASSPSGTDTEAFF
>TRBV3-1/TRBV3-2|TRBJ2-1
CASSPLTGGHYNEQFF
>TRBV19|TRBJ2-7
CATRGLGPTEQYF
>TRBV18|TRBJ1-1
CASSPTGGGSEAFF
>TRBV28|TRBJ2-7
CASRSGSGYEQYF
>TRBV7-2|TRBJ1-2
CASSRVEGQDLYGYTF
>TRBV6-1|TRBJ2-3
CASSERGGQSPDTQYF
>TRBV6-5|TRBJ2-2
CASSRLRTGELFF
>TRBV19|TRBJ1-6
CASRRRQGADNSPLHF
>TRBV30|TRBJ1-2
CAWIKQGTPYGYTF
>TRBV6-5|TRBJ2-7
CASSYSGARSSYEQYF
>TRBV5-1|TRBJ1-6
CASSSTRTGGSTLHF
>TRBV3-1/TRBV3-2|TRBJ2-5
CASSQDPAGRQETQYF
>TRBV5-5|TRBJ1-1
CASSLFTGNTEAFF
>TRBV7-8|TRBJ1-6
CASTLTAGVGSPLHF